These T cell receptor beta chains were read from a single sample in a study of T-cell memory formation after mild COVID-19. TCRdb re-derived calls from the 5' RACE reads in MiXCR, one entry per CDR3 protein. The profile shows roughly 110,000 distinct CDR3 sequences, 22% of them singletons. Sequencing used PBMCs or a T cell subset sorted from them (not recorded which). All receptors derive from a man aged 18 to 30 who had mild COVID-19 (a few samples of this study predate the infection). Cell type and time point are not known. CDR3s include the opening cysteine and the closing phenylalanine or tryptophan. D genes are given only for firm matches. Some rows have no size entry. The others give once, few or many, or a class for an expanded clone.

D	V	J	size	CDR3	DNA
.	TRBV6-5	TRBJ2-7	few	CASSYLGAPNEQYF	TGTGCCAGCAGTTATTTGGGGGCGCCCAACGAGCAGTACTTC
.	TRBV4-3	TRBJ1-4	.	CASSQGPGETTNEKLFF	TGCGCCAGCAGCCAAGGGCCGGGGGAAACAACTAATGAAAAACTGTTTTTT
.	TRBV3-1	TRBJ2-3	few	CASSQAGNTPDTQYF	TGTGCCAGCAGCCAAGCCGGAAATACCCCCGATACGCAGTATTTT
.	TRBV27	TRBJ1-2	few	CASSLMVSGIYGYTF	TGTGCCAGCAGTTTAATGGTATCGGGGATCTATGGCTACACCTTC
.	TRBV20-1	TRBJ1-5	.	CSARVTGGGWPQHF	TGCAGTGCTAGAGTGACAGGTGGGGGATGGCCCCAGCATTTT
.	TRBV10-3	TRBJ2-1	.	CAISESRVVDEQFF	TGTGCCATCAGTGAGTCGAGGGTGGTGGATGAGCAGTTCTTC
.	TRBV6-5	TRBJ1-1	many	CASRQGSHTEAFF	TGTGCCAGCCGCCAGGGGAGCCACACTGAAGCTTTCTTT
.	TRBV6-5	TRBJ2-2	.	CASRPWGGGELFF	TGTGCCAGCAGACCCTGGGGCGGCGGGGAGCTGTTTTTT
.	TRBV19	TRBJ2-1	once	CASSMPGVSYNEQFF	TGTGCCAGTAGTATGCCAGGGGTCTCCTACAATGAGCAGTTCTTC
TRBD2	TRBV30	TRBJ2-7	.	CAGRGLAGVYNEQYF	TGTGCCGGCCGGGGACTAGCGGGGGTCTATAATGAGCAGTACTTC
.	TRBV29-1	TRBJ1-1	few	CSVESPAGRMNTEAFF	TGCAGCGTTGAATCTCCGGCAGGGAGAATGAACACTGAAGCTTTCTTT
TRBD2	TRBV27	TRBJ2-1	.	CASSLWLAGLLNEQFF	TGTGCCAGCAGTTTATGGCTAGCGGGGCTGCTCAATGAGCAGTTCTTC
TRBD1	TRBV4-3	TRBJ2-7	.	CASSQGGQGATYEQYF	TGCGCCAGCAGCCAAGGGGGACAGGGGGCTACCTACGAGCAGTACTTC
TRBD2	TRBV24-1	TRBJ2-2	few	CATSDVRLAGAGELFF	TGTGCCACCAGTGATGTCAGACTAGCGGGGGCCGGGGAGCTGTTTTTT
.	TRBV4-3	TRBJ2-1	.	CASSQGTTQAYNEQFF	TGCGCCAGCAGCCAAGGTACGACCCAGGCGTACAATGAGCAGTTCTTC
.	TRBV7-9	TRBJ2-1	few	CASSFSGQFNEQFF	TGTGCCAGCAGCTTCTCTGGACAGTTCAATGAGCAGTTCTTC
TRBD2	TRBV29-1	TRBJ2-2	few	CSVESSGKNTGELFF	TGCAGCGTTGAAAGTAGCGGGAAGAACACCGGGGAGCTGTTTTTT
.	TRBV6-5	TRBJ2-3	.	CASSSSDPATDTQYF	TGTGCCAGCAGTTCCTCTGACCCGGCCACAGATACGCAGTATTTT
.	TRBV29-1	TRBJ2-6	many	CSVAVSGANVLTF	TGCAGCGTTGCAGTCTCCGGGGCCAACGTCCTGACTTTC
.	TRBV6-2/TRBV6-3	TRBJ2-7	.	CASSYWRDASYEQYF	TGTGCCAGCAGTTACTGGAGGGATGCGAGCTACGAGCAGTACTTC
.	TRBV6-2/TRBV6-3	TRBJ2-6	few	CASSYSTRAPGANVLTF	TGTGCCAGCAGTTACTCGACACGGGCCCCTGGGGCCAACGTCCTGACTTTC
.	TRBV27	TRBJ2-3	few	CASSFKGDTQYF	TGTGCCAGCAGTTTTAAAGGGGATACGCAGTATTTT